This T cell receptor (beta chain) was retrieved from a study of blood T cell repertoires in COVID-19. Overall study context: Specimens from acute and convalescent COVID-19 originated in the United States, Italy and Spain. In each case, the material was cDNA or gDNA derived from T cells, B-cell-depleted T cells, or PBMCs.

The V gene end was trimmed by 4 bases and the J gene end by 5 bases; junction bases not matched to a gene: 7. The germline V gene has CDR1 SGHTA and CDR2 FQGTGA. The CDR3 consists of 14 residues. Original methodology: Cell counts per sample came from amplifying reference gene primers. Clones were read by immunoSEQ multiplex PCR, and TCRdb kept only the in-frame ones, dropping some. D and trimming come from the DNA, and the V and J calls and clone size come from that table. The sample has roughly 70,000 clones, roughly 89% seen once. V usage is TRBV7-3 and J usage is TRBJ1-2, with 7 bases matching TRBD1. The receptor's source is a man older than 75 with acute or convalescent COVID-19. Sequenced sample: peripheral blood. Written as DNA, the CDR3 is TGTGCCAGCAGCTCCGGACAGGCGGGGTATGGCTACACCTTC. Translation: CASSSGQAGYGYTF.